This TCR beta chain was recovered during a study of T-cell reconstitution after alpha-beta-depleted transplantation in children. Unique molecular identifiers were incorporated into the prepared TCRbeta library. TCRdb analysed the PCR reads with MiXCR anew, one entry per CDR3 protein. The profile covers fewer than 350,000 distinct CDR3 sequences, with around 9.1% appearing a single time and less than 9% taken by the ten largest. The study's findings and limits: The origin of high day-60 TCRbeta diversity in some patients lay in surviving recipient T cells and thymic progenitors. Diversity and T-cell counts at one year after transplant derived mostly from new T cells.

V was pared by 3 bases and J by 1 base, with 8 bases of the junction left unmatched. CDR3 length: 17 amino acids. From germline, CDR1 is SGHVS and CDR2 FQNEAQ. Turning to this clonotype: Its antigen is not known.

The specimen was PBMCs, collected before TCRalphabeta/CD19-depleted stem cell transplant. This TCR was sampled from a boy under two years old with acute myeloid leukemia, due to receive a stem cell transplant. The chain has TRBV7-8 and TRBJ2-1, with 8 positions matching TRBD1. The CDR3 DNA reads TGTGCCAGCAGCTTCGTTGGACAGGGACATTCCTACAATGAGCAGTTCTTC. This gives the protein CASSFVGQGHSYNEQFF.